This TCR beta chain was captured in a study of T cells after yellow fever vaccination (dated by TCRdb to about 2019). Concerning the study at large: The SMART-Seq v4 Ultra Low Input RNA kit was used to prepare libraries from fractions with low cell numbers. Blood was collected at multiple timepoints before and after primary and secondary immunization, and bulk PBMC replicates and cell subsets were isolated. Two healthy male donors, one aged 18 to 29 and one aged 30 to 39 years, were included in the cohort. To follow T-cell clones before and after primary and booster YFV17D yellow fever vaccination, bulk TCR alpha and beta repertoires were sequenced over time.

TCRdb shows the sequencer as Illumina NovaSeq 6000. TCR cDNA was synthesized by 5'RACE template switching, which introduced a universal primer site and unique molecular identifiers. cDNA synthesis was primed from both the TCR alpha and TCR beta constant segments. Libraries were amplified in two PCR steps, with sample barcodes and sequencing adapters added in the second step. Sequencing of the libraries was done on either Illumina HiSeq 2500 (2x100 bp) or NovaSeq (2x150 bp). Regarding the original processing steps: MIGEC was used to demultiplex reads and collapse the reads into UMI consensus sequences, and MiXCR was used for V(D)J alignment. Vaccine-responding clonotypes were identified with edgeR using replicate PBMC samples, with FDR below 0.01 and a log2 fold change above 5 up to day 15 being required. Bulk clonotypes were assigned CD4 or CD8 identity according to which sequenced CD4 or CD8 repertoire held them at higher abundance. TCRdb trimmed the raw reads at Q25, called clones with MiXCR and kept productive beta chains. Rows with one shared CDR3 protein collapse into an entry with the most common genes and DNA. TCRdb, not the original authors, processed these V and J calls. Within this sample are about 320,000 distinct CDR3 sequences, with around 10% of them counted one time only. Of the sample, 2.5% to 4% falls within the top ten clones.

This clonotype was found a few times. Its target antigen remains unknown. No much larger clone exists at a distance of one base, and base qualities are not known. The sample's treatment or condition, from its label and the paper: live attenuated yellow fever vaccine strain. PBMCs were isolated from peripheral blood using a standard Ficoll-Paque protocol. Dynabeads CD4 and CD8 positive selection kits were used to isolate the CD4 and CD8 T-cell fractions. TriZol was used to extract RNA from bulk PBMCs, CD4 and CD8 fractions, and dextramer-positive and dextramer-negative fractions. Trimming leaves V shorter by 3 bases and J shorter by 3 bases, with the junction holding 8 bases beyond the gene matches. The germline V gene encodes CDR1 MNHEY and CDR2 SVGEGT. From the cysteine up to the phenylalanine, the CDR3 has a length of 16 residues. The CDR3 DNA has 48 bases and is translated from base 1. What the study reported, not specific to this receptor: FACS-sorted repertoires could contain abundant contaminating clonotypes from the bulk population, so computational filtering was required. Most clones expanded after primary vaccination (approximately 97% of CD4 and 88% of CD8) were re-detected after the booster, suggesting that broad memory maintenance occurred. Compared with the primary T-cell response, the secondary T-cell response was weaker but faster, peaking on day 5 rather than day 15. Only a couple of donors were included in the study, so the extent to which the findings can be generalized is limited. A small fraction of clonotypes appeared in both the CD4 and CD8 compartments, likely as a result of convergent recombination.

The chain is made from TRBV6-2 or TRBV6-3 and TRBJ2-7; 10 central bases correspond to TRBD1. Sequenced here: CD4+ T cells sorted from PBMCs, sampled 45 days after the yellow fever booster vaccination. The TCR sequence derives from a man aged 18 to 29 who received the YFV17D yellow fever vaccine. The sequenced DNA: TGTGCCAGCAGTTATTACCCGGGACAGGGGTACTACGAGCAGTACTTC. It translates as CASSYYPGQGYYEQYF.